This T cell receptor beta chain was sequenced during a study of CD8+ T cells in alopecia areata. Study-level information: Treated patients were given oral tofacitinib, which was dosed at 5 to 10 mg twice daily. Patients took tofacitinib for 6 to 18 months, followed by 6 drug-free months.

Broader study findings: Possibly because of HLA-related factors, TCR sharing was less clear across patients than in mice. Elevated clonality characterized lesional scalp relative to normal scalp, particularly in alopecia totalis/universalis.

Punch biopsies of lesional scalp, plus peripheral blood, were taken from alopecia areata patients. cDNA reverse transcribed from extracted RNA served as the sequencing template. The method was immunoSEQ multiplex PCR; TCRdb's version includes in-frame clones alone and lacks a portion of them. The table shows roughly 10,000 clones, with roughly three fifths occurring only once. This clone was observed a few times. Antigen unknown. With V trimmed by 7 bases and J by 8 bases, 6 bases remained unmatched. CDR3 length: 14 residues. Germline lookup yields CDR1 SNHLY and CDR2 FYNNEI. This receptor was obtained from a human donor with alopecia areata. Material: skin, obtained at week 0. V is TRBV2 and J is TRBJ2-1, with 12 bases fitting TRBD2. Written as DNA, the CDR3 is TGTGCCAGCATTAGGACTAGCGGGACCCATGAGCAGTTCTTC. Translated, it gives CASIRTSGTHEQFF.